These T cell receptor beta chains were read from a single sample in a study of control samples from healthy donors and cancer patients. Generated by immunoSEQ multiplex PCR, the TCRdb table keeps only in-frame clones and is missing some. The repertoire holds about 160,000 clones, with more than 85% as singletons. What was sequenced was blood. The origin of the receptors is a woman under 40 in good health. The CDR3 runs from the conserved cysteine through the conserved F or W. D genes are given only for firm matches. Clone size is stated in some rows and not others, as once, few, many or a class when expanded.

D gene,clone size,V gene,J gene,CDR3 protein,CDR3 DNA
TRBD2,-,TRBV11-2,TRBJ2-7,CASRGLAGGYEQYF,TGTGCCAGCAGAGGACTAGCGGGAGGCTACGAGCAGTACTTC
TRBD1,-,TRBV27,TRBJ1-6,CASSFRDSNNSPLHF,TGTGCCAGCAGTTTCCGGGACAGCAATAATTCACCCCTCCACTTT
-,few,TRBV5-1,TRBJ2-2,CASSLGAQTGSVF,TGCGCCAGCAGCTTGGGAGCTCAGACAGGTTCGGTTTTT
TRBD1,-,TRBV7-9,TRBJ1-1,CASSPSGTGNDGEAFF,TGTGCCAGCAGCCCCAGCGGGACAGGGAACGACGGGGAGGCTTTCTTT
-,-,TRBV24-1,TRBJ2-1,CATSDLGPSSYNEQFF,TGTGCCACCAGTGATTTGGGGCCAAGCTCCTACAATGAGCAGTTCTTC
TRBD1,-,TRBV11-3,TRBJ1-6,CASSLEGTGNSPLHF,TGTGCCAGCAGCTTAGAGGGGACAGGGAATTCACCCCTCCACTTT
-,-,TRBV14,TRBJ2-4,CASSLGGSIAKNIQYF,TGTGCCAGCAGCCTAGGAGGCAGTATAGCCAAAAACATTCAGTACTTC
-,-,TRBV24-1,TRBJ2-3,CATSDGYRLTDTQYF,TGTGCCACCAGTGATGGGTACAGGCTCACAGATACGCAGTATTTT
TRBD1,-,TRBV7-9,TRBJ2-7,CASSSDRGRYEQYF,TGTGCCAGCAGCTCGGACAGGGGTAGGTACGAGCAGTACTTC
-,-,TRBV3-1/TRBV3-2,TRBJ2-1,CASSQGGADNEQFF,TGTGCCAGCAGCCAAGGGGGGGCGGACAATGAGCAGTTCTTC
-,-,TRBV4-1,TRBJ1-3,CASSHIKTGNTIYF,TGCGCCAGCAGCCATATTAAGACTGGAAACACCATATATTTT
-,once,TRBV4-3,TRBJ2-5,CASSQGRRETQYF,TGCGCCAGCAGCCAAGGAAGAAGGGAGACCCAGTACTTC
TRBD2,many,TRBV4-3,TRBJ2-7,CASSLTGTSGTYEQYF,TGCGCCAGCAGCCTCACCGGGACTAGCGGTACCTACGAGCAGTACTTC
TRBD1,-,TRBV29-1,TRBJ2-1,CSVEGGPDRAHYNEQFF,TGCAGCGTTGAAGGAGGGCCGGACAGGGCCCACTACAATGAGCAGTTCTTC
-,-,TRBV6-5,TRBJ2-7,CASNSRGTYAYEQYF,TGTGCCAGCAACTCAAGAGGGACTTACGCCTACGAGCAGTACTTC
-,-,TRBV24-1,TRBJ2-3,CATSEMGNTQYF,TGTGCCACCAGTGAAATGGGGAATACGCAGTATTTT
-,few,TRBV4-1,TRBJ1-5,CASSLGRGQPQHF,TGCGCCAGCAGCCTCGGTAGAGGTCAGCCCCAGCATTTT
TRBD1,-,TRBV28,TRBJ2-7,CASSLQGTGIYEQYF,TGTGCCAGCAGTTTACAGGGGACAGGGATCTACGAGCAGTACTTC
-,few,TRBV6-4,TRBJ1-1,CASTSGEGQEAFF,TGTGCCAGCACTTCAGGGGAGGGCCAAGAAGCTTTCTTT
-,-,TRBV5-6,TRBJ1-2,CASSLRGGRNYGYTF,TGTGCCAGCAGCTTGAGGGGGGGACGGAACTATGGCTACACCTTC
TRBD2,-,TRBV6-5,TRBJ2-3,CASGKIAGGADTQYF,TGTGCCAGCGGGAAAATAGCGGGAGGGGCAGATACGCAGTATTTT
-,once,TRBV28,TRBJ1-5,CASSFGPERQPQHF,TGTGCCAGCAGTTTTGGGCCGGAGAGGCAGCCCCAGCATTTT
-,-,TRBV6-5,TRBJ2-7,CASSSKYPYEQYF,TGTGCCAGCAGTTCCAAATATCCATACGAGCAGTACTTC
-,-,TRBV2,TRBJ2-3,CACGQRQTDTQYF,TGTGCCTGCGGACAGCGCCAAACAGATACGCAGTATTTT
-,-,TRBV2,TRBJ1-1,CASSESRDGEAFF,TGTGCCAGCAGTGAAAGCCGGGACGGTGAAGCTTTCTTT
TRBD2,once,TRBV27,TRBJ2-1,CASSLSPSGGGNEQFF,TGTGCCAGCAGTTTATCGCCCAGCGGGGGGGGGAATGAGCAGTTCTTC
TRBD2,-,TRBV20-1,TRBJ2-3,CSASRSGTTDTQYF,TGCAGTGCTAGTCGTAGCGGGACAACAGATACGCAGTATTTT
-,-,TRBV6-4,TRBJ1-5,CASSEGRQGRQPQHF,TGTGCCAGCAGTGAGGGGAGGCAGGGGAGACAGCCCCAGCATTTT
-,-,TRBV10-3,TRBJ1-2,CAIRSPTNYGYTF,TGTGCCATCAGGTCGCCTACTAACTATGGCTACACCTTC
-,-,TRBV3-1/TRBV3-2,TRBJ1-4,CASSQMRREEELFF,TGTGCCAGCAGCCAGATGAGAAGGGAGGAAGAACTGTTTTTT
-,-,TRBV20-1,TRBJ2-2,CSASDPIAGELFF,TGCAGTGCTAGTGATCCCATAGCAGGGGAGCTGTTTTTT
TRBD1,few,TRBV5-4,TRBJ1-2,CASNRPGTGFRGYTF,TGTGCCAGCAACCGCCCCGGGACAGGGTTCCGTGGCTACACCTTC
-,-,TRBV29-1,TRBJ1-1,CSVRQIANTEAFF,TGCAGCGTCCGACAGATAGCGAACACTGAAGCTTTCTTT
TRBD1,-,TRBV3-1/TRBV3-2,TRBJ2-1,CARSAPGQGPYNEQFF,TGTGCCAGGTCAGCCCCGGGACAGGGGCCTTACAATGAGCAGTTCTTC
-,-,TRBV10-3,TRBJ1-1,CAISGGLEAFF,TGTGCCATCAGTGGTGGACTAGAAGCTTTCTTT